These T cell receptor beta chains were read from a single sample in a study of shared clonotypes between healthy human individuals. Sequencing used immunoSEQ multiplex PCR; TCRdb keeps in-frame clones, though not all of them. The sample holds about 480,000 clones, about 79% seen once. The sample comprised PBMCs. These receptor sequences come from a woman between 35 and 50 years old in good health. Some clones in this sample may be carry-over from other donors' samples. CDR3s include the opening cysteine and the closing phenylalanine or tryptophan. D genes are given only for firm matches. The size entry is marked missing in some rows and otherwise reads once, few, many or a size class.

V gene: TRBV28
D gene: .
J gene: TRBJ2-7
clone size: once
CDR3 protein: CASSLWESYEQYF
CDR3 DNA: TGTGCCAGCAGTTTGTGGGAGAGCTACGAGCAGTACTTC

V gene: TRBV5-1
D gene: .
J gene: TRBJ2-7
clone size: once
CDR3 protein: CASSLEGRSYEQYF
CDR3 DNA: TGCGCCAGCAGCTTGGAGGGGCGATCCTACGAGCAGTACTTC

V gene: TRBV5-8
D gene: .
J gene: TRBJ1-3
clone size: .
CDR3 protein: CASSFQDSLYSGNTIYF
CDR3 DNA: TGTGCCAGCAGCTTTCAGGACAGCCTTTACTCTGGAAACACCATATATTTT

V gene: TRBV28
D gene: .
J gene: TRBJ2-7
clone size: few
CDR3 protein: CASTQGGTPYEQYF
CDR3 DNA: TGTGCCAGCACCCAAGGGGGAACTCCTTACGAGCAGTACTTC

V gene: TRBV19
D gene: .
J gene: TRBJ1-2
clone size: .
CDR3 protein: CASTQYRRTDLSGYTF
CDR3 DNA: TGTGCCAGTACCCAATACCGCCGGACGGACCTTAGTGGCTACACCTTC

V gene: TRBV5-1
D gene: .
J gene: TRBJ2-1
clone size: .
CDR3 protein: CASSLALDNEQFF
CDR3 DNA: TGCGCCAGCAGCTTGGCCTTGGACAATGAGCAGTTCTTC

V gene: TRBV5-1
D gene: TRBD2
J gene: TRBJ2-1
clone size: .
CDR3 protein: CASSLLAGGPNEQFF
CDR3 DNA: TGCGCCAGCAGCTTGTTGGCGGGAGGGCCCAATGAGCAGTTCTTC

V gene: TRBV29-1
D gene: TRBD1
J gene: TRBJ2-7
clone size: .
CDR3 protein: CSVEGRQGPPYEQYF
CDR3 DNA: TGCAGCGTTGAAGGGAGACAGGGTCCCCCCTACGAGCAGTACTTC

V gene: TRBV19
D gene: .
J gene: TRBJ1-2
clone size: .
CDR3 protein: CASKDLSGSDYGYTF
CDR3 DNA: TGTGCCAGTAAAGACCTTAGCGGATCGGACTATGGCTACACCTTC

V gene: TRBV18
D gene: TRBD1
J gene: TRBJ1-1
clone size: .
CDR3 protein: CASSPRDRGYTEAFF
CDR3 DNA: TGTGCCAGCTCACCCAGGGACAGGGGTTACACTGAAGCTTTCTTT

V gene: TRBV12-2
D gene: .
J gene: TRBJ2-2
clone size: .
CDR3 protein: CASRLERGQGHSTGELFF
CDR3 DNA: TGTGCAAGTCGCTTAGAGCGCGGACAGGGACACTCAACCGGGGAGCTGTTTTTT

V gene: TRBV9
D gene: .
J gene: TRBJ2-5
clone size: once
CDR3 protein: CASSVGEIGSQETQYF
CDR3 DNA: TGTGCCAGCAGCGTAGGGGAGATTGGGTCTCAAGAGACCCAGTACTTC

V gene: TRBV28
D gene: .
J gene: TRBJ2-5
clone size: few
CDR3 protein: CASQTRVEEEQYF
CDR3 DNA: TGTGCCAGCCAGACGCGGGTAGAGGAAGAGCAGTACTTC

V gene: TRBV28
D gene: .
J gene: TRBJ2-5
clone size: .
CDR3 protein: CASSGAPRATQYF
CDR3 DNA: TGTGCCAGCTCCGGGGCCCCTCGGGCGACCCAGTACTTC

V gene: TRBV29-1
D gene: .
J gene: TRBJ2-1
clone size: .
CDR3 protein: CSVEGRGRNEQFF
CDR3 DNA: TGCAGCGTTGAAGGTAGGGGTAGGAATGAGCAGTTCTTC

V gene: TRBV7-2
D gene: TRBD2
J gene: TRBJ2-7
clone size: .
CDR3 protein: CASTTPAGLAGTYEQYF
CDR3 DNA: TGTGCCAGCACCACCCCTGCGGGGCTAGCGGGGACCTACGAGCAGTACTTC

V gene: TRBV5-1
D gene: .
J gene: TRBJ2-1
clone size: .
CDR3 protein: CASSLEATSSYNEQFF
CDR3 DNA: TGCGCCAGCAGCTTGGAAGCGACGAGCTCCTACAATGAGCAGTTCTTC

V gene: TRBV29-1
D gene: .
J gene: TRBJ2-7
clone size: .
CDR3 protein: CSARASSTYYEQYF
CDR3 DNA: TGCAGCGCTCGGGCCTCCTCCACCTACTACGAGCAGTACTTC

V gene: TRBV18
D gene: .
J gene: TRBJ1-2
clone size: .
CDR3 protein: CASSPGLWGRGNYGYTF
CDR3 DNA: TGTGCCAGCTCACCAGGGCTATGGGGCAGAGGTAACTATGGCTACACCTTC

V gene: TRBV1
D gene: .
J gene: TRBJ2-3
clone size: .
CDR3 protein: CTSSQDTRESTDTQYF
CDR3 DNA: TGCACCAGCAGCCAAGATACGCGGGAGAGCACAGATACGCAGTATTTT

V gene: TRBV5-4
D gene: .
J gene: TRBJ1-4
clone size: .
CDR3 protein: CASSFDMAVTNEKLFF
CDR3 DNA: TGTGCCAGCAGCTTTGATATGGCAGTCACTAATGAAAAACTGTTTTTT

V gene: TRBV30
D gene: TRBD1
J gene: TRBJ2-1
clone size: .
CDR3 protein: CAWSVRRTGNEQFF
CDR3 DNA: TGTGCCTGGAGTGTACGCAGGACAGGCAATGAGCAGTTCTTC

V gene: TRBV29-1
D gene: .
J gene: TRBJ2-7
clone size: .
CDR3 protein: CSVEDPGLSVEQYF
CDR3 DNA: TGCAGCGTTGAAGATCCGGGACTCTCAGTCGAGCAGTACTTC

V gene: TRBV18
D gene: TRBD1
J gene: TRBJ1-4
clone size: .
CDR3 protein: CASSSPTGQAEKLFF
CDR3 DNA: TGTGCCAGCTCATCTCCGACAGGGCAAGCGGAAAAACTGTTTTTT

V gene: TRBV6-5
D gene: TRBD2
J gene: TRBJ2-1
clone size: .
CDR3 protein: CASSEGLGSNNEQFF
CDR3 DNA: TGTGCCAGCAGCGAGGGACTAGGTAGTAACAATGAGCAGTTCTTC

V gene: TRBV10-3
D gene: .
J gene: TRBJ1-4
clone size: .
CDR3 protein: CAISESEAANNEKLFF
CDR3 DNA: TGTGCCATCAGTGAGTCGGAGGCAGCCAATAATGAAAAACTGTTTTTT

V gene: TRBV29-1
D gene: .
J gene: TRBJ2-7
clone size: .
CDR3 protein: CSVVAGGYEQYF
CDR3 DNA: TGCAGCGTTGTGGCAGGTGGATACGAGCAGTACTTC

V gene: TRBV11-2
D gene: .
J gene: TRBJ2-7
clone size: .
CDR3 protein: CASSLDRWVGLEQYF
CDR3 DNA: TGTGCCAGCAGCTTAGATCGGTGGGTTGGCCTCGAGCAGTACTTC

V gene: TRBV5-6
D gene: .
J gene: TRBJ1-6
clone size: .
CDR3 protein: CASSLGTVDSPLHF
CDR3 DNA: TGTGCCAGCAGCTTGGGGACTGTGGATTCACCCCTCCACTTT

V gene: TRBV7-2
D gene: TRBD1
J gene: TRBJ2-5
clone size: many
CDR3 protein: CASSLTGNQETQYF
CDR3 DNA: TGTGCCAGCAGCCTGACAGGGAACCAAGAGACCCAGTACTTC

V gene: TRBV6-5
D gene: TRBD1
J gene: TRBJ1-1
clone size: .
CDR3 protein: CASSYSRGQGTEAFF
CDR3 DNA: TGTGCCAGCAGTTACTCGAGGGGACAGGGGACTGAAGCTTTCTTT

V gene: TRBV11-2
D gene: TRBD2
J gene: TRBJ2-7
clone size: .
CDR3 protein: CASSLGLVGKQYF
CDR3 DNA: TGTGCCAGCAGCCTGGGACTAGTTGGTAAGCAGTACTTC

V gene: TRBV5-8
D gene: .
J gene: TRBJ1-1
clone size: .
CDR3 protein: CASSSTGGEAFF
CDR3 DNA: TGTGCCAGCAGCTCTACCGGGGGAGAAGCTTTCTTT

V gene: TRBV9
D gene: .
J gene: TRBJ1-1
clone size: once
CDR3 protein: CASSVDFNTEAFF
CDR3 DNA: TGTGCCAGCAGCGTAGACTTTAACACTGAAGCTTTCTTT

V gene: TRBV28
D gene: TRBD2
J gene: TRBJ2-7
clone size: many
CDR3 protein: CASTRRGEGPYEQYF
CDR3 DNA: TGTGCCAGCACTCGCCGGGGGGAGGGGCCCTACGAGCAGTACTTC

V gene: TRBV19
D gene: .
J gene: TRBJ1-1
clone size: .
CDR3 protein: CASSRAGALNTEAFF
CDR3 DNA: TGTGCCAGTAGTAGAGCGGGGGCCCTCAACACTGAAGCTTTCTTT

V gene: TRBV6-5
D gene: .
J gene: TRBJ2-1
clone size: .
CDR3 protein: CASSYGGGSGYNEQFF
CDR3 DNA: TGTGCCAGCAGTTACGGGGGGGGCTCAGGTTACAATGAGCAGTTCTTC

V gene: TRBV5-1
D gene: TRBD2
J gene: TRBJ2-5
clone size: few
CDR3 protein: CASSPHLAGVKETQYF
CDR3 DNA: TGCGCCAGCAGCCCCCACCTAGCGGGAGTGAAAGAGACCCAGTACTTC

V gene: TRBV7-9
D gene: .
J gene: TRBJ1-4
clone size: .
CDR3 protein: CASSSGRAFEKLFF
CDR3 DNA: TGTGCCAGCAGCTCCGGACGGGCTTTTGAAAAACTGTTTTTT

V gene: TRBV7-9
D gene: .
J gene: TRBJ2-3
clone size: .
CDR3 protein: CASGRTDTQYF
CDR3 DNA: TGTGCCAGCGGGAGGACAGATACGCAGTATTTT

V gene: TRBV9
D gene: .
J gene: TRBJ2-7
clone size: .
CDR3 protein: CASSATPYSSYEQYF
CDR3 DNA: TGTGCCAGCAGCGCAACACCATATAGCTCCTACGAGCAGTACTTC

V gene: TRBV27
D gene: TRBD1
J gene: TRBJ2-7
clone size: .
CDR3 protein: CAISRDRGYEQYF
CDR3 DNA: TGTGCCATCTCCCGGGACAGGGGATACGAGCAGTACTTC

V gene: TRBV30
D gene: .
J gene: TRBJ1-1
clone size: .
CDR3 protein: CAWSRFLGEAFF
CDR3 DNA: TGTGCCTGGAGTAGGTTCCTGGGTGAAGCTTTCTTT

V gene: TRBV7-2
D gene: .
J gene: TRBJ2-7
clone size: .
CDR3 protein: CASSLAGAGRGEQYF
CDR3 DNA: TGTGCCAGCAGCTTAGCGGGGGCAGGGCGAGGCGAGCAGTACTTC

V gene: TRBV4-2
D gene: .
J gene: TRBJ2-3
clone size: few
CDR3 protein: CASSQPDGSTDTQYF
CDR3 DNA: TGTGCCAGCAGCCAACCGGACGGAAGCACAGATACGCAGTATTTT

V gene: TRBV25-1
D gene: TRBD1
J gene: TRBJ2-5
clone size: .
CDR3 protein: CASSEISTGTDKETQYF
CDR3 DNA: TGTGCCAGCAGTGAAATTTCGACAGGGACCGATAAAGAGACCCAGTACTTC

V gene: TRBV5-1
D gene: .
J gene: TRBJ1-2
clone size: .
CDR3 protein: CASSSTGTDGYTF
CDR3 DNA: TGCGCCAGCAGCTCTACCGGGACGGATGGCTACACCTTC

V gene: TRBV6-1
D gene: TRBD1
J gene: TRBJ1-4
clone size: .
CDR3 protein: CASSEGRTGSGEKLFF
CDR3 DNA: TGTGCCAGCAGTGAAGGGAGGACAGGGAGCGGTGAAAAACTGTTTTTT

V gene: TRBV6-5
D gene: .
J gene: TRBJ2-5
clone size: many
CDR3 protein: CASSYSEAGQETQYF
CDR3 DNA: TGTGCCAGCAGTTACTCGGAGGCAGGACAAGAGACCCAGTACTTC

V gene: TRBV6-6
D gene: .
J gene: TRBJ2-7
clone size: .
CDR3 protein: CASSQGHPGPYEQYF
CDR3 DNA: TGTGCCAGCAGCCAGGGACACCCAGGCCCCTACGAGCAGTACTTC

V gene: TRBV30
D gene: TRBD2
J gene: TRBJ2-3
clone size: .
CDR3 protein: CAWSAGLAGAYF
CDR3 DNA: TGTGCCTGGAGTGCGGGACTAGCGGGAGCGTATTTT

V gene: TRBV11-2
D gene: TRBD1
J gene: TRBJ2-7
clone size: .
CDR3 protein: CASSRDRAQDEQYF
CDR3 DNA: TGTGCCAGCAGCCGGGACAGGGCGCAGGACGAGCAGTACTTC

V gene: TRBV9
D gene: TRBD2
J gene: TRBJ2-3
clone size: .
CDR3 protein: CASSVGTSDSTDTQYF
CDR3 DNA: TGTGCCAGCAGCGTAGGGACTAGCGATAGCACAGATACGCAGTATTTT

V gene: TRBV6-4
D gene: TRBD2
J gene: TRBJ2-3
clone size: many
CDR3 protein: CASSALAGETDTQYF
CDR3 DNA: TGTGCCAGCAGTGCCCTAGCGGGAGAAACAGATACGCAGTATTTT